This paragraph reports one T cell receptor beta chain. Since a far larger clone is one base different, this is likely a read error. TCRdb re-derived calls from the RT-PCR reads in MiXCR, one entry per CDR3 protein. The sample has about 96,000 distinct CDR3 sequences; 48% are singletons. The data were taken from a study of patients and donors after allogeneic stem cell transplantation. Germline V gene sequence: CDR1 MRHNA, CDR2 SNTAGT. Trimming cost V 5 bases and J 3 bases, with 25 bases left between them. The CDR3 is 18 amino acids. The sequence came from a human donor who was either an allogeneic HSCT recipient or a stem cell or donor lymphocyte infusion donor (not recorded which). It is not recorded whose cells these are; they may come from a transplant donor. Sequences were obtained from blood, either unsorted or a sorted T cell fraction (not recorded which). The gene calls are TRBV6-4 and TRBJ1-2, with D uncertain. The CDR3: CASSWAYMGHGSDYGYTF. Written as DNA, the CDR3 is TGTGCCAGCAGTTGGGCCTATATGGGCCACGGCAGCGACTATGGCTACACCTTC.